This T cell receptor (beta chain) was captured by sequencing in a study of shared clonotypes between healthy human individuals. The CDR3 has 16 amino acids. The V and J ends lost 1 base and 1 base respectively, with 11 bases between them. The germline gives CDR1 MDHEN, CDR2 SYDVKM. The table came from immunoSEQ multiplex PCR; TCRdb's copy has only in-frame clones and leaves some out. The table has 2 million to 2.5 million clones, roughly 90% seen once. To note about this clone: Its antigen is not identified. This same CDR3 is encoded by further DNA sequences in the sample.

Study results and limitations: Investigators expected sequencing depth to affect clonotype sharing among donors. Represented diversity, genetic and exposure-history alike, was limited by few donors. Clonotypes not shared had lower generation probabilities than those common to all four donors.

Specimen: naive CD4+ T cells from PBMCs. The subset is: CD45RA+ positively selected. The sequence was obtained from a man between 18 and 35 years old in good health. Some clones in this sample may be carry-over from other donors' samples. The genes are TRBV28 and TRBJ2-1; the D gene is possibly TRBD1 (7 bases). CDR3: CASSLSGGISYNEQFF. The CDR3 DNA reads TGTGCCAGCAGTTTATCAGGGGGGATTTCCTACAATGAGCAGTTCTTC.